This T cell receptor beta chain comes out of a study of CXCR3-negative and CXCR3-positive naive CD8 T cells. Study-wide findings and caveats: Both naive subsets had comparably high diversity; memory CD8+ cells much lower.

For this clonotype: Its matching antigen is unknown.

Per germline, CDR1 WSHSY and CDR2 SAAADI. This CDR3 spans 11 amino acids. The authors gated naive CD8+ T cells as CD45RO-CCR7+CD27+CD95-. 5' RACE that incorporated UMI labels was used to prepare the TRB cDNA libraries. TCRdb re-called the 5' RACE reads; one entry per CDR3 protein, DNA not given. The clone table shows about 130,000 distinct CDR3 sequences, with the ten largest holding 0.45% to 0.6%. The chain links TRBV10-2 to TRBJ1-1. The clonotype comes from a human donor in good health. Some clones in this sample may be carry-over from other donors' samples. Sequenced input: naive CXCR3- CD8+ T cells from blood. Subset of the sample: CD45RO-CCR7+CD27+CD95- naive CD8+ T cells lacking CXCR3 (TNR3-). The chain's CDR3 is CASTEGTEAFF.